One and the same sample provided the 18 T cell receptor beta chains below, sequenced in a study of blood T cell repertoires in COVID-19. Generated by immunoSEQ multiplex PCR, the TCRdb table keeps only in-frame clones and is missing some. The sample lists about 210,000 clones, around 82% seen once, with around 12% in the top ten. The sequenced sample was peripheral blood. These receptors were collected from a woman in her thirties or forties with acute or convalescent COVID-19.

V is TRBV5-1 and J is TRBJ2-1, with D possibly being TRBD2 (6 bases). The CDR3 has 15 residues. Germline-derived CDR1 and CDR2 are SGHRS and YFSETQ. V was pared by 3 bases and J by 6 bases, with 16 bases between. The chain's CDR3 is CASSSEGLPGNEQFF. The CDR3 DNA sequence: TGCGCCAGCAGCTCTGAGGGACTCCCCGGCAATGAGCAGTTCTTC.

This chain uses TRBV12-5 with TRBJ1-2; D is perhaps TRBD1 (6 bases). Germline V gives CDR1 LGHNT, CDR2 FRNRAP. Trimming took 9 bases from V and 3 from J, leaving 11 bases between them. The CDR3 has 12 amino acids. CDR3 coding DNA: TGTGCTAGCAGGGGCCCCTACTATGGCTACACCTTC. Translated: CASRGPYYGYTF.

The rearrangement links TRBV7-2 to TRBJ2-1, with 11 nucleotides matching TRBD2. The CDR3 has 17 amino acids. The V gene end was trimmed by 5 bases and the J gene end by 2 bases; junction bases not matched to a gene: 8. From germline, CDR1 is SGHTA and CDR2 FQGNSA. The CDR3 reads CASSPRPGLAAYNEQFF. CDR3 nucleotide sequence: TGTGCCAGCAGCCCCAGGCCGGGACTAGCGGCCTACAATGAGCAGTTCTTC.

The V gene is TRBV9, the J gene TRBJ1-1; weak D call: TRBD1 (6 bases). The V gene's germline CDR1 is SGDLS and CDR2 YYNGEE. The CDR3 totals 14 residues. The V and J ends lost 3 bases and 5 bases respectively, with 14 bases between them. The CDR3 bases are TGTGCCAGCAGCGCCCACAGGGTGGGGACTGAAGCTTTCTTT. It codes for CASSAHRVGTEAFF.

V gene TRBV6-5 combines with J gene TRBJ2-7, with 9 bases identical to TRBD1. The V and J ends lost 6 bases and 4 bases, in that order; junction bases with no gene match: 10. The CDR3 extends over 15 amino acids. The germline V gene has CDR1 MNHEY and CDR2 SVGAGI. The CDR3: CASRLTGTGYYEQYF. The DNA of the CDR3 is TGTGCCAGCAGACTAACCGGGACAGGGTATTACGAGCAGTACTTC.

The chain couples TRBV27 to TRBJ2-7, with 9 bases that match TRBD1. The J segment lost 4 bases and the V segment lost 6 bases, leaving 7 bases of the junction unmatched. The length of the CDR3 is 14 residues. CDR1 and CDR2 from the germline V gene are MNHEY and SMNVEV (reference sequence). CDR3 in DNA: TGTGCCAGCAGCATCAACAGGGGGCTATACGAGCAGTACTTC. Its protein product is CASSINRGLYEQYF.

J is TRBJ1-2 and V is TRBV30; D gene unclear. The CDR3 sequence is 15 residues long. Germline V gene sequence: CDR1 GTSNPN, CDR2 SVGIG (reference sequence). Trimming took off 0 bases at V and 7 bases at J, with 18 bases between the two ends. DNA for the CDR3: TGTGCCTGGAGTGTACAAGGCGGCGGTATAGGTGGCTACACCTTC. As protein: CAWSVQGGGIGGYTF.

The chain has TRBV29-1 and TRBJ2-2, with 8 bases aligning to TRBD2. The CDR3 covers 15 residues. V shed 6 bases, J shed 5 bases, and the junction held 11 bases outside the gene matches. Germline-derived CDR1 and CDR2 are SQVTM and ANQGSEA. The chain's CDR3 is CSVISGTRGTGELFF. DNA of the CDR3: TGCAGCGTGATTAGCGGGACCCGGGGGACCGGGGAGCTGTTTTTT.

The chain uses TRBV7-3 and TRBJ2-5; 13 bases map to TRBD2. This CDR3 contains 16 residues. The ends lost 6 bases at V and 2 bases at J; junction bases unmatched: 6. Germline CDR1 is SGHTA and CDR2 is FQGTGA. The DNA of the CDR3 is TGTGCCAGCAGTTCGAGGACTAGCGGGGGACAAGAGACCCAGTACTTC. Translating gives CASSSRTSGGQETQYF.

This clone was recorded only once. V is TRBV19 and J is TRBJ2-3; D possibly corresponds to TRBD2 (5 bases). There are 16 residues in the CDR3. Germline assignment: CDR1 LNHDA and CDR2 SQIVND (reference sequence). Between the trimmed V and J ends, which lost 0 bases and 5 bases, there was a span of 15 bases. Here the CDR3 DNA reads TGTGCCAGTAGTATAGATCTCCAAGTTCGGGGAGATACGCAGTATTTT. Its translation: CASSIDLQVRGDTQYF. The full variable domain, completed using reference TRBV19 and TRBJ2-3, is DGGITQSPKYLFRKEGQNVTLSCEQNLNHDAMYWYRQDPGQGLRLIYYSQIVNDFQKGDIAEGYSVSREKKESFPLTVTSAQKNPTAFYLCASSIDLQVRGDTQYFGPGTRLTVL.

The chain employs TRBV27 and TRBJ2-6; D may be TRBD2 (6 bases). Trimming stripped 3 bases from V and 9 bases from J, with 12 bases between. The CDR3 has 14 amino acids. The germline CDR1 and CDR2 sequences are MNHEY and SMNVEV (reference sequence). Here the CDR3 reads CASSFPGRFNVLTF. The CDR3 nucleotides are TGTGCCAGCAGTTTTCCAGGGAGGTTCAACGTCCTGACTTTC. Full variable domain (outside the CDR3, taken from reference TRBV27 and TRBJ2-6): EAQVTQNPRYLITVTGKKLTVTCSQNMNHEYMSWYRQDPGLGLRQIYYSMNVEVTDKGDVPEGYKVSRKEKRNFPLILESPSPNQTSLYFCASSFPGRFNVLTFGAGSRLTVL.

This rearrangement joins TRBV18 to TRBJ2-1; 7 bases are a match to TRBD2. Germline trimming cut 6 bases from V and 2 bases from J; bases unmatched to any gene: 7. This CDR3 comprises 15 residues. The V gene's germline CDR1 is KGHSH and CDR2 LQKENI. The CDR3 sequence: CASSLSGFPYNEQFF. CDR3 bases: TGTGCCAGCTCTCTTAGCGGGTTCCCCTACAATGAGCAGTTCTTC.

A remark on this clone: The identical CDR3 is also encoded by other nucleotide sequences in the sample. The rearrangement uses TRBV3-1 (or the pseudogene TRBV3-2) and TRBJ2-3, with TRBD2 matching 7 bases. The CDR3 sequence is 16 residues long. The germline gives CDR1 LGHDT, CDR2 YNNKEL (reference sequence). The trim removed 1 base at V and 1 base at J, leaving 5 bases unmatched. CDR3 DNA sequence: TGTGCCAGCAGCCAAGGTGTTGGGGGGGGCACAGATACGCAGTATTTT. This codes for CASSQGVGGGTDTQYF.

This clone was recorded only once. The gene calls are TRBV5-3 and TRBJ1-5, with TRBD1 as a possible D gene (5 bases). TRBV5-3 counts as an open reading frame of uncertain function. The CDR3 is 17 residues long. The ends were cut back, 2 bases at V and 5 bases at J, with 20 bases in the middle. For the CDR3, the DNA is TGTGCCAGAAGCTTAACGGGGGGTCCCGAATACCATCAGCCCCAGCATTTT. This translates into CARSLTGGPEYHQPQHF.

Only a few counts were recorded for this clone. The V and J genes are TRBV2 and TRBJ2-7; D unresolved. The CDR3 is 12 amino acids. The ends were cut back, 7 bases at V and 3 bases at J, with 10 bases in the middle. Germline V gene data show CDR1 as SNHLY and CDR2 as FYNNEI. The CDR3 DNA sequence: TGTGCCAGCACGGCGGTGAACTACGAGCAGTACTTC. It translates to CASTAVNYEQYF.

This chain connects TRBV6-2 or TRBV6-3 to TRBJ2-7; the D is unclear. Germline assignment: CDR1 MNHEY and CDR2 SVGEGT. Trimming stripped 0 bases from V and 2 bases from J, with 11 bases between. The CDR3 contains 15 residues. DNA for the CDR3: TGTGCCAGCAGTTACTCTGGCGGTTCCGCCTACGAGCAGTACTTC. It codes for CASSYSGGSAYEQYF.

The gene calls are TRBV10-2 and TRBJ2-1, with 15 bases that match TRBD2. V lost 3 bases, J lost 8 bases, and 11 bases stayed unmatched. The CDR3 runs 18 residues. Germline V gives CDR1 WSHSY, CDR2 SAAADI. The CDR3 DNA reads TGCGCCAGCAGTGATTATGGACTAGCGGGGGGGCCCAGGGATGAGCAGTTCTTC. This sequence encodes CASSDYGLAGGPRDEQFF.

This chain links TRBV7-3 with TRBJ2-3; possibly TRBD2 for D (6 bases). V lost 5 bases, J lost 0 bases, and 12 bases lay in between. The CDR3 extends over 15 amino acids. Germline lookup yields CDR1 SGHTA and CDR2 FQGTGA. The CDR3 DNA is TGTGCCAGCAGCACATCAGGGACTAGCACAGATACGCAGTATTTT. This codes for CASSTSGTSTDTQYF. The whole variable domain, filled in from reference TRBV7-3 and TRBJ2-3, reads GAGVSQTPSNKVTEKGKYVELRCDPISGHTALYWYRQSLGQGPEFLIYFQGTGAADDSGLPNDRFFAVRPEGSVSTLKIQRTERGDSAVYLCASSTSGTSTDTQYFGPGTRLTVL.